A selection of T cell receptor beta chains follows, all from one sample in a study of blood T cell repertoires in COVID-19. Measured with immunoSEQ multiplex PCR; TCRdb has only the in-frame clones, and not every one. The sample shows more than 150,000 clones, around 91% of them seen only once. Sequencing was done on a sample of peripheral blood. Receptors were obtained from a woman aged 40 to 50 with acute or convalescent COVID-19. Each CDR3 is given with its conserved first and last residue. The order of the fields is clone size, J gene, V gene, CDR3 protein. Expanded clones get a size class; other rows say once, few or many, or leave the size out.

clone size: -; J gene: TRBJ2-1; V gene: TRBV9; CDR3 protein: CASSETSGYNEQFF
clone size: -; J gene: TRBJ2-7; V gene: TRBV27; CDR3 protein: CASSLSVLSALLPYEQYF
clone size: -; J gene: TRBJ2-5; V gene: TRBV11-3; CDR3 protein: CASSDSPTGLQETQYF
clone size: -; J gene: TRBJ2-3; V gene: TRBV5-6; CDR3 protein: CASSEGLAGVRDQDTQYF
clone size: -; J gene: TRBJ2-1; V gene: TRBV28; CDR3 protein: CASSGVTGTPHNEQFF
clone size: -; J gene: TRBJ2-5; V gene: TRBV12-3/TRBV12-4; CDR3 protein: CASGELVETQYF
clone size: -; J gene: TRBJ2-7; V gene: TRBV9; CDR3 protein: CASSPGTGGRKQYF
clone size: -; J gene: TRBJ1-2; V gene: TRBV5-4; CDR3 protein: CASSFGQGQRLDYGYTF
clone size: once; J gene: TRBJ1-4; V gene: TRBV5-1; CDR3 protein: CASSLARPNEKLFF
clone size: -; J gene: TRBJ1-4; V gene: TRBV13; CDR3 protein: CASSPGLSPISHEKLFF
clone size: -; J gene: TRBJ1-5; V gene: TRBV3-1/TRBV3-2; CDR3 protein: CASSQTLTGHQPQHF
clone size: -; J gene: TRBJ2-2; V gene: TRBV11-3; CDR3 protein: CASSPDRETSSTGELFF
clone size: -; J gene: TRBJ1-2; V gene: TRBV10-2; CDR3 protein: CASSDGAPYGYTF
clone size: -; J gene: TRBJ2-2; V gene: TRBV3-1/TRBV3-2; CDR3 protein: CASSPRSNTGELFF